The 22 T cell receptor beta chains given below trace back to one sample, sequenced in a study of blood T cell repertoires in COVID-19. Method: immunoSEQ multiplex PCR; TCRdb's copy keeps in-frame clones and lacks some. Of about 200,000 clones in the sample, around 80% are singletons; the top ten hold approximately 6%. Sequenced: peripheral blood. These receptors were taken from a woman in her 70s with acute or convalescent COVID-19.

CDR3 residues: CASSWTNYGYTF. The CDR3 DNA follows: TGTGCCAGCAGTTGGACAAACTATGGCTACACCTTC. V is TRBV12-3 or TRBV12-4 and J is TRBJ1-2, with D perhaps TRBD1 (5 bases). The CDR3 loop spans 12 amino acids. Trimming cost V 4 bases and J 2 bases, with 5 bases left between them.

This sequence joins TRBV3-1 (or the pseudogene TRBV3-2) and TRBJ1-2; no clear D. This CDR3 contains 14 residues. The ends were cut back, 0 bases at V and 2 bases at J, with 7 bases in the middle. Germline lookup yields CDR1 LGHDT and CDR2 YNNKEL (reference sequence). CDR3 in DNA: TGTGCCAGCAGCCAAGACGGGTGGAACTATGGCTACACCTTC. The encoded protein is CASSQDGWNYGYTF.

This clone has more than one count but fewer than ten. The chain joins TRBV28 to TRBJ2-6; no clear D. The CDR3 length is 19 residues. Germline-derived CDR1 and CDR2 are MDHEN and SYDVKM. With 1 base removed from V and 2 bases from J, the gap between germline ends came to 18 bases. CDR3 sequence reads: CASSLSLGSGFPGANVLTF. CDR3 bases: TGTGCCAGCAGTTTATCTCTTGGTTCAGGCTTTCCTGGGGCCAACGTCCTGACTTTC.

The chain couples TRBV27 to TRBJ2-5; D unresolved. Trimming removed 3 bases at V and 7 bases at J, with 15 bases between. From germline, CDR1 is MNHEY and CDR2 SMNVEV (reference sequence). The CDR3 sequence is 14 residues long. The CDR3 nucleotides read TGTGCCAGCAGTTTGTCAGGATCTGCTGGGACCCAGTACTTC. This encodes CASSLSGSAGTQYF.

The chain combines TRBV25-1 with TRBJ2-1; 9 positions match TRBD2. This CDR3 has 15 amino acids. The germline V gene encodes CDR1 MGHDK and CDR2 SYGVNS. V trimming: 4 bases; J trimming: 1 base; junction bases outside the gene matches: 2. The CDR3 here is CASSVLAGSYNEQFF. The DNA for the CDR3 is TGTGCCAGCAGTGTCCTAGCGGGATCCTACAATGAGCAGTTCTTC.

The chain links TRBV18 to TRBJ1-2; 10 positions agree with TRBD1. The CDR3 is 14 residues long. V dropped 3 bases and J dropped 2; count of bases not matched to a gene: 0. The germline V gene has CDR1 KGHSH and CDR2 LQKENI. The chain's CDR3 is CASSPGQGNYGYTF. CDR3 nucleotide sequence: TGTGCCAGCTCACCGGGACAGGGGAACTATGGCTACACCTTC.

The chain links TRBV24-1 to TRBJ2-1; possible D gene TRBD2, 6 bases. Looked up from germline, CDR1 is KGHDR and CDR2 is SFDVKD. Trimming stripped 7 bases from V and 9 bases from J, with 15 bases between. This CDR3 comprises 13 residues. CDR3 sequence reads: CATRGGMGGEQFF. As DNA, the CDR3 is TGTGCCACCAGGGGCGGGATGGGCGGTGAGCAGTTCTTC.

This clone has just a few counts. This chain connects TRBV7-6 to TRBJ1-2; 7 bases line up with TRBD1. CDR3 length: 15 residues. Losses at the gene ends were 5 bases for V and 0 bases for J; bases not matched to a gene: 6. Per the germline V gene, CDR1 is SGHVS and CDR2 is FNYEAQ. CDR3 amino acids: CASSLKTGPNYGYTF. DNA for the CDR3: TGTGCCAGCAGCCTCAAGACAGGGCCTAACTATGGCTACACCTTC. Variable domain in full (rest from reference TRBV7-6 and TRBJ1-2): GAGVSQSPRYKVTKRGQDVALRCDPISGHVSLYWYRQALGQGPEFLTYFNYEAQQDKSGLPNDRFSAERPEGSISTLTIQRTEQRDSAMYRCASSLKTGPNYGYTFGSGTRLTVV.

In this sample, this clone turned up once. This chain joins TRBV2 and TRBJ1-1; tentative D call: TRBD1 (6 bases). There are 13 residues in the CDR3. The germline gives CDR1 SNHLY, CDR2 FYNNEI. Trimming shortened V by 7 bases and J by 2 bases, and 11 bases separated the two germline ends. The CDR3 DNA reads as TGTGCCAGCAATAGGGACACTAACACTGAAGCTTTCTTT. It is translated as CASNRDTNTEAFF.

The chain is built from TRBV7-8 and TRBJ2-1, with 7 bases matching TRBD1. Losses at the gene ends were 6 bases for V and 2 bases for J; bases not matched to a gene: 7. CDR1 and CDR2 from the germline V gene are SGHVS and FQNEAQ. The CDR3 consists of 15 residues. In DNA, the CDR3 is TGTGCCAGCAGTAACCGGGACAGACCCTACAATGAGCAGTTCTTC. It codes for CASSNRDRPYNEQFF.

DNA for the CDR3: TGCGCCAGCAGCCAGGACAGTGGTAATGAAAAACTGTTTTTT. Residues: CASSQDSGNEKLFF. The chain employs TRBV5-1 and TRBJ1-4; maybe TRBD1 (6 bases). The CDR3 consists of 14 residues. Germline CDR1 reads SGHRS; CDR2 reads YFSETQ. With 4 bases removed from V and 4 bases from J, the gap between germline ends came to 11 bases.

The CDR3 DNA is TGCGCCAGCACGGTAACAGGGTTGAGTAATTCACCCCTCCACTTT. Translated: CASTVTGLSNSPLHF. The rearrangement joins TRBV5-1 to TRBJ1-6; tentatively, D is TRBD1 (6 bases). The CDR3 spans 15 residues. CDR1 SGHRS and CDR2 YFSETQ come from the germline V gene. V lost 6 bases, J lost 6 bases, and 16 bases lay in between.

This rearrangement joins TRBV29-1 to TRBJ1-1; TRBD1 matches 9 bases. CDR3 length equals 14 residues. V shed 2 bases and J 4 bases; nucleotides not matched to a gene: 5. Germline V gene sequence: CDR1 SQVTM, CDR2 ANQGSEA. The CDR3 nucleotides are TGCAGCGTTGAAAGAGGGGACAGGGCCACTGAAGCTTTCTTT. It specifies CSVERGDRATEAFF.

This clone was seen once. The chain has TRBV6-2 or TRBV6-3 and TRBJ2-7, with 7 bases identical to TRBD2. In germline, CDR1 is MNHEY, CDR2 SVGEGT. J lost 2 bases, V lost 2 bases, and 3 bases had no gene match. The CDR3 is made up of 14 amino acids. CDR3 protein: CASSYDSGPYEQYF. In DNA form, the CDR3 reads TGTGCCAGCAGTTACGATAGCGGGCCCTACGAGCAGTACTTC.

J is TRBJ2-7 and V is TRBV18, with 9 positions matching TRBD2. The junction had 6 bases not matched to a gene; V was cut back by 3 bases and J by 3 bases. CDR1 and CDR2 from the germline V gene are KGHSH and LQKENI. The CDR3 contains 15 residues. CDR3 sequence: CASSPLAGPLYEQYF. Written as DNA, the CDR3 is TGTGCCAGCTCACCTCTAGCGGGGCCCCTCTACGAGCAGTACTTC.

The CDR3 DNA reads TGCGCCAGCAGCCAAACGACAGGGGTAAATGAAAAACTGTTTTTT. This translates into CASSQTTGVNEKLFF. J is TRBJ1-4 and V is TRBV5-1; TRBD1 matches 8 bases. The V gene end was trimmed by 4 bases and the J gene end by 5 bases; junction bases not matched to a gene: 7. Looked up from germline, CDR1 is SGHRS and CDR2 is YFSETQ. This CDR3 spans 15 amino acids.

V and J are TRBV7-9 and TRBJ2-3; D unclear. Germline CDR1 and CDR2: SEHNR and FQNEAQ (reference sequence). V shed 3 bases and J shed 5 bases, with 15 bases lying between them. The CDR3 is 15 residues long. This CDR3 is CASSFSGGRGDTQYF. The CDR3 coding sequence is TGTGCCAGCAGCTTCAGTGGCGGCAGAGGAGATACGCAGTATTTT.

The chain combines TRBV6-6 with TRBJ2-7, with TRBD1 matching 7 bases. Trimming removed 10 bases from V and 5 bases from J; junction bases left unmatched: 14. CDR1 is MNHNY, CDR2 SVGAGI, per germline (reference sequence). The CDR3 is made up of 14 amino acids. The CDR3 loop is CATETGPLGDEQYF. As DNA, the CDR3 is TGTGCCACGGAGACAGGGCCCTTGGGAGACGAGCAGTACTTC.

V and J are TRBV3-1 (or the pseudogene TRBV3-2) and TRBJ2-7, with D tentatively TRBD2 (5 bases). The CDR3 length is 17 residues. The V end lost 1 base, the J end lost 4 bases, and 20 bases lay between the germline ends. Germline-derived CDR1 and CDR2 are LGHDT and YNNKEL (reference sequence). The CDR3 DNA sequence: TGTGCCAGCAGCCAAGGGGGTTGGGGAGATCGGGTTTACGAGCAGTACTTC. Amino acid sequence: CASSQGGWGDRVYEQYF.

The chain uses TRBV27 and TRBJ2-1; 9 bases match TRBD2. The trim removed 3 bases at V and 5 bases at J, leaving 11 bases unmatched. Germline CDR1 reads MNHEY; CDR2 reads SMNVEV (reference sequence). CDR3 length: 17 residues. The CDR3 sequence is CASSFPPTSGSNNEQFF. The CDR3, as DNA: TGTGCCAGCAGTTTCCCCCCGACTAGCGGTAGTAACAATGAGCAGTTCTTC.

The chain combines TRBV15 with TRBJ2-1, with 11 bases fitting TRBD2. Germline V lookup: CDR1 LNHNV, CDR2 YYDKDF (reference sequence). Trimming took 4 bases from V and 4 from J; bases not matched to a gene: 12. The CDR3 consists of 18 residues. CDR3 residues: CATSTRLAGTPVYNEQFF. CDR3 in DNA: TGTGCCACCAGCACCAGACTAGCGGGAACTCCGGTTTACAATGAGCAGTTCTTC.

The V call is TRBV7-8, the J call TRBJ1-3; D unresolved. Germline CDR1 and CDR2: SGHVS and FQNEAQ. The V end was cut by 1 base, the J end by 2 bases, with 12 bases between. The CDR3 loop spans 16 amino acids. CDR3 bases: TGTGCCAGCAGCTTAGAGCCCAGGCCAACTGGAAACACCATATATTTT. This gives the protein CASSLEPRPTGNTIYF.